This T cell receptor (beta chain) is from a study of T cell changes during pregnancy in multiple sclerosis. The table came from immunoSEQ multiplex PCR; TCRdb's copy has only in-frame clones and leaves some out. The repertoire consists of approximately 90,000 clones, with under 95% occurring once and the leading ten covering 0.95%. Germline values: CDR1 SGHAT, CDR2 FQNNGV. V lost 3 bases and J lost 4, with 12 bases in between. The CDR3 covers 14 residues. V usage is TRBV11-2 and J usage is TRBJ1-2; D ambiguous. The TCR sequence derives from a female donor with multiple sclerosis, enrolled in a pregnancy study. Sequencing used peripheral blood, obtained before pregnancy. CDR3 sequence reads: CASSFQPEGYGYTF. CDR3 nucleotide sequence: TGTGCCAGCAGCTTCCAACCCGAGGGCTATGGCTACACCTTC.